This T cell receptor beta chain originates from a study of cytomegalovirus exposure and HLA in healthy donors. Study as a whole: There were 300 to 400 genotyped donors. Of these, roughly 86% fell in the genetic ancestry cluster associated with self-reported Caucasian donors. Study-wide results and caveats: A later analysis showed HLA-associated TCR beta chains outstripping equally common others in clonal expansion. The classifier reportedly diagnosed cytomegalovirus status with high sensitivity and specificity.

In germline, CDR1 is SGHNT, CDR2 YYREEE (reference sequence). CDR3 length: 15 amino acids. Trimming cost V 0 bases and J 8 bases, with 17 bases left between them. To note about this clone: What it binds is unknown.

The PCR used 60 Vbeta and 13 Jbeta primers. Sequencing used immunoSEQ multiplex PCR; TCRdb keeps in-frame clones, though not all of them. The sample lists some 110,000 clones, about 81% occurring once. The J gene is TRBJ1-2, the V gene TRBV5-4; D call uncertain. Material: PBMCs. The TCR sequence derives from a man under 40 in good health and CMV-seronegative. The CDR3: CASSLGPPPSRGYTF. CDR3 DNA sequence: TGTGCCAGCAGCTTGGGTCCCCCGCCTTCGAGGGGCTACACCTTC.